Presented here are 21 T cell receptor beta chains from one specimen sequenced in a study of metastatic and nonmetastatic thyroid tumors. With MiXCR, TCRdb called clones anew from the PCR reads. The sample contains some 14,000 clones, about 35% of which appear only once. Treatment of any kind had been given to no patient before thyroid surgery. The sample taken for sequencing was tumor tissue. The receptors were sampled from a male donor with papillary thyroid cancer or a benign thyroid nodule (not recorded which). Some clones in this sample may be carry-over from other donors' samples.

This clone was picked up many times. This rearrangement joins TRBV7-6 to TRBJ2-7; 7 bases align to TRBD2. This CDR3 spans 17 amino acids. Germline V lookup: CDR1 SGHVS, CDR2 FNYEAQ. The junction had 18 bases not matched to a gene; V was cut back by 5 bases and J by 5 bases. The CDR3 region is CASSRGGMGGPPNEQYF. As DNA, the CDR3 is TGTGCCAGCAGCCGAGGTGGGATGGGAGGGCCGCCCAACGAGCAGTACTTC.

This clone was seen a handful of times. The rearrangement uses TRBV20-1 and TRBJ2-3, with D maybe TRBD2 (5 bases). The V and J ends lost 1 base and 3 bases respectively, with 17 bases between them. The V gene's germline CDR1 is DFQATT and CDR2 SNEGSKA (reference sequence). This CDR3 is built from 16 residues. Here the CDR3 DNA reads TGCAGTGCTAGAGCGAAGACTATCGTGGCTACAGATACGCAGTATTTT. Encoded protein: CSARAKTIVATDTQYF.

At least ten counts were recorded for this clone. Other DNA sequences from this sample encode an identical CDR3 as well. This rearrangement joins TRBV5-1 to TRBJ2-1; 14 nucleotides align to TRBD2. Germline trimming cut 4 bases from V and 9 bases from J; bases unmatched to any gene: 6. The CDR3 length is 15 residues. The germline V gene has CDR1 SGHRS and CDR2 YFSETQ. CDR3 amino acids: CASSVTSGGAFEQFF. The CDR3 nucleotides are TGCGCCAGCAGCGTGACTAGCGGGGGGGCCTTTGAGCAGTTCTTC.

In regard to this clone: The junction departs from germline at one end; a sequencing error may be responsible. The CDR3 nucleotides are TGTGCCGCCAGCAGAGAAGGAGGGGGTAGTGCTTTCTTT. This sequence encodes CAASREGGGSAFF. The chain employs TRBV15 and TRBJ1-1; possible D gene TRBD1, 6 bases. Germline V gene lookup returns CDR1 LNHNV and CDR2 YYDKDF (reference sequence). This CDR3 region has 13 residues.

With regard to this clone: One end of the junction varies from germline; a read error may be responsible. The gene calls are TRBV7-3 and TRBJ1-6; possible D gene TRBD1, 6 bases. The CDR3 has 16 residues. The germline V gene encodes CDR1 SGHTA and CDR2 FQGTGA. The DNA for the CDR3 is TGTGCCACCAGCCTCCTGCCCGGTACAGGGTCTTCACCCCTCCACTTT. Protein product: CATSLLPGTGSSPLHF.

The rearrangement uses TRBV7-3 and TRBJ2-2, with D tentatively TRBD1 or TRBD2 (5 bases each). Germline V gene data show CDR1 as SGHTA and CDR2 as FQGTGA. Deletions cut 2 bases from V and 7 bases from J, with 14 bases between. This CDR3 comprises 15 residues. The CDR3 nucleotides are TGTGCCAGCAGCTTAGCCCAGGGAGAGGTCGGGGAGCTGTTTTTT. As protein: CASSLAQGEVGELFF.

The chain couples TRBV20-1 to TRBJ2-7; D is possibly TRBD1 (5 bases). The CDR3 is made up of 14 amino acids. Trimming stripped 3 bases from V and 0 bases from J, with 12 bases between. Looked up from germline, CDR1 is DFQATT and CDR2 is SNEGSKA (reference sequence). DNA of the CDR3: TGCAGTGCTAGGACAGACCAAAACTCCTACGAGCAGTACTTC. Encoded protein: CSARTDQNSYEQYF.

The chain couples TRBV20-1 to TRBJ2-3, with 7 bases fitting TRBD2. The germline V gene encodes CDR1 DFQATT and CDR2 SNEGSKA (reference sequence). This CDR3 contains 16 residues. The V segment lost 6 bases and the J segment 0 bases; nucleotides outside the gene matches: 12. DNA for the CDR3: TGCAGTGCCGAGGCGGGAGTTCCTGCTAGCACAGATACGCAGTATTTT. The encoded protein is CSAEAGVPASTDTQYF.

There are many counts of this clone. The chain recombines TRBV5-1 with TRBJ2-1; D not certain. Germline CDR1 SGHRS, CDR2 YFSETQ. The V end was cut by 0 bases, the J end by 4 bases, with 17 bases between. This CDR3 has 17 residues. CDR3 sequence reads: CASSLGEGQPKYNEQFF. Written as DNA, the CDR3 is TGCGCCAGCAGCTTGGGAGAAGGCCAACCTAAATACAATGAGCAGTTCTTC.

This clone is medium-sized (0.01 to 0.1%). The gene calls are TRBV7-3 and TRBJ2-1, with D uncertain. This CDR3 is 12 amino acids long. V lost 6 bases to trimming and J lost 5 bases, with 8 bases between them. Germline CDR1 and CDR2: SGHTA and FQGTGA. The CDR3 DNA is TGTGCCAGCAGTTCCCTCCACAATGAGCAGTTCTTC. Its protein product is CASSSLHNEQFF.

As for this clone: Here the CDR3 omits its conserved ending phenylalanine or tryptophan, so a read error is the likely source. This chain links TRBV27 with TRBJ2-5; D is perhaps TRBD1 or TRBD2 (5 bases each). From germline, CDR1 is MNHEY and CDR2 SMNVEV (reference sequence). The CDR3 has 13 residues. CDR3 nucleotides: TGTGCCAGCAGACAAGGGGCGTGGGAGACACAGTACTAC. It yields the protein CASRQGAWETQYY.

By its share, this clone is medium-sized. The chain combines TRBV18 with TRBJ2-2; D possibly corresponds to TRBD1 (5 bases). Germline loops: CDR1 KGHSH, CDR2 LQKENI. CDR3 length: 18 residues. Trimming left V 6 bases short and J 0 bases short, with 20 bases between. CDR3 DNA sequence: TGTGCCAGCTCCCTATTTTACATGACAGCCTCGAACACCGGGGAGCTGTTTTTT. Translation: CASSLFYMTASNTGELFF.

Judged by abundance, this clone is medium-sized. J is TRBJ1-6 and V is TRBV24-1; 7 positions agree with TRBD1. V dropped 5 bases and J dropped 2; count of bases not matched to a gene: 5. Germline assignment: CDR1 KGHDR and CDR2 SFDVKD. This CDR3 comprises 16 residues. CDR3 residues: CATSVQQGTYNSPLHF. In DNA, the CDR3 is TGTGCCACCAGTGTTCAACAGGGGACCTATAATTCACCCCTCCACTTT.

This clone was found once. This sequence joins TRBV5-1 and TRBJ2-7; 8 nucleotides match TRBD2. This CDR3 spans 14 amino acids. Germline loops: CDR1 SGHRS, CDR2 YFSETQ. V was clipped by 4 bases and J by 2 bases; unmatched bases: 5. As DNA, the CDR3 is TGCGCCAGCAGCCGGACTAGCCGTACCTACGAGCAGTACTTC. Protein: CASSRTSRTYEQYF.

The sample holds many counts of this clone. The genes are TRBV7-6 and TRBJ2-1, with D perhaps TRBD2 (6 bases). Trimming left V 3 bases short and J 1 base short, with 13 bases between. From germline, CDR1 is SGHVS and CDR2 FNYEAQ. The CDR3 is 16 residues long. CDR3: CASSLGGALSYNEQFF. The CDR3 DNA follows: TGTGCCAGCAGCTTGGGCGGGGCCCTTTCCTACAATGAGCAGTTCTTC.

The genes are TRBV7-8 and TRBJ1-3; D remains ambiguous. Germline V lookup: CDR1 SGHVS, CDR2 FQNEAQ. The CDR3 runs to 16 residues. V lost 1 base to trimming and J lost 0 bases, with 10 bases between them. Written as DNA, the CDR3 is TGTGCCAGCAGCTTAGTGCGGATCTCCTCTGGAAACACCATATATTTT. This codes for CASSLVRISSGNTIYF.

This clone has ten or more counts. The chain is built from TRBV24-1 and TRBJ2-1; D not certain. This CDR3 region has 12 residues. CDR1 is KGHDR and CDR2 is SFDVKD in the germline V gene. V was pared by 5 bases and J by 7 bases, with 8 bases between. The CDR3 loop reads CATSGWSNEQFF. The CDR3 nucleotides are TGTGCCACCAGTGGGTGGAGTAATGAGCAGTTCTTC.

This sequence joins TRBV6-4 and TRBJ1-5; D unresolved. CDR1 MRHNA and CDR2 SNTAGT come from the germline V gene. The CDR3 runs to 16 residues. Deletions cut 6 bases from V and 7 bases from J, with 22 bases between. The CDR3 nucleotides read TGTGCCAGCAGGACCCCCCTCTCAGGTGGGGAACAGCCCCAGCATTTT. Protein: CASRTPLSGGEQPQHF.

This clone is termed medium-sized. CDR3 sequence: CASSPQPDRGHGYTF. The CDR3, as DNA: TGCGCCAGCAGCCCACAACCGGACAGGGGGCATGGCTACACCTTC. The J gene is TRBJ1-2, the V gene TRBV5-1; 11 bases are a match to TRBD1. The V gene end was trimmed by 4 bases and the J gene end by 6 bases; junction bases not matched to a gene: 8. The CDR3 runs to 15 residues. Germline lookup yields CDR1 SGHRS and CDR2 YFSETQ.

This clone showed up many times. This may be a read error: a much more frequent sequence differs by one nucleotide. The chain uses TRBV30 and TRBJ2-7; TRBD1 aligns across 12 bases. The length of the CDR3 is 15 residues. Germline CDR1 reads GTSNPN; CDR2 reads SVGIG (reference sequence). V lost 0 bases, J lost 9 bases, and 9 bases stayed unmatched. The CDR3 protein is CAWSVLGTGGRGQYF. CDR3 coding DNA: TGTGCCTGGAGTGTACTGGGGACAGGGGGCCGGGGGCAGTACTTC. The variable domain in full, completed from reference TRBV30 and TRBJ2-7, reads SQTIHQWPATLVQPVGSPLSLECTVEGTSNPNLYWYRQAAGRGLQLLFYSVGIGQISSEVPQNLSASRPQDRQFILSSKKLLLSDSGFYLCAWSVLGTGGRGQYFGPGTRLTVT.

This clone appeared many times. This sequence joins TRBV4-1 and TRBJ2-5; TRBD1 agrees at 10 bases. Germline trimming cut 3 bases from V and 4 bases from J; bases unmatched to any gene: 5. The CDR3 consists of 15 residues. The germline V gene encodes CDR1 MGHRA and CDR2 YSYEKL. The CDR3 here is CASSHAGTGAETQYF. In DNA form, the CDR3 reads TGCGCCAGCAGCCACGCGGGGACAGGGGCAGAGACCCAGTACTTC.